Reported below is one T cell receptor beta chain. Its target is unknown. One junction end disagrees with the germline gene, perhaps due to a read error. Each of the donors was a healthy bone marrow donor. The sample comes from a study of cytomegalovirus exposure and HLA in healthy donors. The germline CDR1 and CDR2 sequences are SEHNR and FQNEAQ (reference sequence). This CDR3 has 16 residues. Points from the study as a whole: For most TCR beta V segments, an earlier analysis put the productive rate at about 87% or about 30% of the time. Some V segments could not be told apart, so they were left out, TRBV6-2 and TRBV6-3 among them.

The PCR employed 60 Vbeta primers together with 13 Jbeta primers. Study processing details: The count from a later analysis was tens of millions of unique TCR beta chains, some 11 million of them shared. Using immunoSEQ multiplex PCR, the repertoire was profiled, and TCRdb retains in-frame clones only, with some absent. V and J calls and clone size are copied from that table; D and trimming were computed from the DNA. The sample has roughly 150,000 clones, around 82% seen once. The sample was PBMCs. The TCR was taken from a woman aged 40 to 50 in good health and CMV-seropositive. The rearrangement uses TRBV7-9 and TRBJ1-4, with D hard to call. CDR3: CSSSLAPGPDGEKLFF. As DNA, the CDR3 is TGTTCCAGCAGCTTAGCGCCCGGCCCAGACGGGGAAAAACTGTTTTTT.